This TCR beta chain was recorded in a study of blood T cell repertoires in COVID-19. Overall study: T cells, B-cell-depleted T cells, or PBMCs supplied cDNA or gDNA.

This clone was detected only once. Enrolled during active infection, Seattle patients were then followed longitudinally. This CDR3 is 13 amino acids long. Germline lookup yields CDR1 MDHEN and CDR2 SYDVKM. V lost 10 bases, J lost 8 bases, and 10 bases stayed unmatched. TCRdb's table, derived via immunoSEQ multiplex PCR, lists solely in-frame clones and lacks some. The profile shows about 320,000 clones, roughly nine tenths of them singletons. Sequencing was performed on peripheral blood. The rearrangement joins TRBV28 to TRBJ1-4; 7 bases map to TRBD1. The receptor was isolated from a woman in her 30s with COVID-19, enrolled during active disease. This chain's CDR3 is CATQPGQTEKLFF. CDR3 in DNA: TGTGCCACCCAACCGGGACAGACCGAAAAACTGTTTTTT.